Listed below are T cell receptor beta chains from one sample, sequenced in a study of regulatory T cells in long-lasting Graves disease. TCRdb re-derived calls from the multiplex PCR reads in MiXCR, one entry per CDR3 protein. In the table there are hundreds of thousands of distinct CDR3 sequences, roughly 23% of which are singletons. Material: peripheral blood mononuclear cells (PBMCs), obtained when the disease was refractory, from a patient treated with antithyroid drugs. All receptors derive from a female donor with Graves disease. Each CDR3 is given with its conserved first and last residue.

TRBV9 CASSVEEGYEQYF
TRBV6-1 CAVSPGLGDYEQYF
TRBV7-2 CASSFGTGGDTQYF
TRBV6-5 CASSFRGGSNQPQHF
TRBV4-1 CASSQEEEGSYGYTF
TRBV7-9 CASSASGTSNYEQYF
TRBV6-1 CASRKGQGEAQHF
TRBV7-9 CASSSYGEQYF
TRBV27 CASRSPGEENIQYF
TRBV28 CASSEGTGLSSGNTICF
TRBV30 CAWIGEAAYGYTF